These 19 T cell receptor beta chains came from one sample sequenced in a study of blood T cell repertoires in COVID-19. Profiling relied on immunoSEQ multiplex PCR, and the TCRdb table lists in-frame clones only, not all of them. Of over 400,000 clones listed, 85% to 90% are singletons. Input material: peripheral blood. The receptors shown here come from a woman between 50 and 59 years old with COVID-19, enrolled during active disease.

Notes on this clone: The same CDR3 also results from other DNA sequences found in this sample. The rearrangement uses TRBV12-3 or TRBV12-4 and TRBJ2-3, with D unresolved. The CDR3 is 12 residues long. The V gene lost 3 bases and the J gene lost 6 bases, with 7 bases spanning the gap. CDR3 protein: CASSFARDTQYF. CDR3 sequence (DNA): TGTGCCAGCAGTTTCGCACGGGATACGCAGTATTTT.

This chain joins TRBV3-1 (or the pseudogene TRBV3-2) and TRBJ1-4; D call uncertain. V lost 4 bases and J lost 1, with 7 bases in between. The CDR3 is 14 residues long. Per the germline V gene, CDR1 is LGHDT and CDR2 is YNNKEL (reference sequence). CDR3 residues: CASSPMRTNEKLFF. In nucleotides, the CDR3 is TGTGCCAGCAGCCCGATGAGAACTAATGAAAAACTGTTTTTT.

A single count supports this clone. DNA of the CDR3: TGTGCCAGCAGCCAAGATATAACAAGATTCTCTGGAAACACCATATATTTT. This sequence encodes CASSQDITRFSGNTIYF. The chain has TRBV4-2 and TRBJ1-3; no definite D call. From germline, CDR1 is LGHNA and CDR2 YNFKEQ. The CDR3 length is 17 residues. With 0 bases removed from V and 0 bases from J, the gap between germline ends came to 12 bases.

The genes are TRBV28 and TRBJ2-7; 9 bases fit TRBD2. The V segment lost 2 bases and the J segment 4 bases; nucleotides outside the gene matches: 3. This CDR3 has 14 amino acids. CDR1 is MDHEN and CDR2 is SYDVKM in the germline V gene. Here the CDR3 reads CASSLAGGRYEQYF. The CDR3 DNA follows: TGTGCCAGCAGTTTAGCGGGGGGGCGGTACGAGCAGTACTTC.

In regard to this clone: This CDR3 is also generated by other DNA sequences in the sample. This rearrangement joins TRBV19 to TRBJ1-5; 8 bases line up with TRBD1. In germline, CDR1 is LNHDA, CDR2 SQIVND (reference sequence). CDR3 length equals 14 residues. V gave up 2 bases and J gave up 4 bases; unmatched junction bases: 1. The CDR3 region is CASSITGGNQPQHF. The CDR3, as DNA: TGTGCCAGTAGTATAACAGGGGGTAATCAGCCCCAGCATTTT.

This CDR3 reads CASSFRDRGYGYTF. For the CDR3, the DNA is TGTGCCAGCAGCTTCCGCGACAGGGGATATGGCTACACCTTC. The chain couples TRBV5-8 to TRBJ1-2, with 8 bases lining up with TRBD1. The CDR3 loop spans 14 amino acids. V shed 2 bases, J shed 5 bases, and the junction held 5 bases outside the gene matches. CDR1 is SGHTS, CDR2 YDEGEE, per germline.

This sequence joins TRBV30 and TRBJ1-1, with D hard to call. The V gene's germline CDR1 is GTSNPN and CDR2 SVGIG (reference sequence). This CDR3 has 12 residues. Trimming stripped 3 bases from V and 2 bases from J, with 7 bases between. The DNA of the CDR3 is TGTGCCTGGAGGGGAGTTAACACTGAAGCTTTCTTT. Translating it yields CAWRGVNTEAFF.

This clone was observed a few times. This sequence joins TRBV4-1 and TRBJ1-6, with D unresolved. Germline loops: CDR1 MGHRA, CDR2 YSYEKL. The CDR3 has 14 residues. V lost 4 bases and J 5 bases, leaving 9 bases between the germline ends. The CDR3 spells CASSLSRNNSPLHF. In DNA, the CDR3 is TGCGCCAGCAGCCTGAGTCGAAATAATTCACCCCTCCACTTT.

The chain carries TRBV27 and TRBJ2-1; no reliable D call. The CDR3 spans 16 residues. CDR1 is MNHEY and CDR2 is SMNVEV in the germline V gene (reference sequence). Trimming cost V 6 bases and J 4 bases, with 19 bases left between them. The CDR3 bases are TGTGCCAGCAGGTCTCTAGATCGCATCCCTTACAATGAGCAGTTCTTC. It specifies CASRSLDRIPYNEQFF.

This chain uses TRBV5-4 with TRBJ2-1; 7 positions agree with TRBD2. The germline V gene encodes CDR1 SGHNT and CDR2 YYREEE (reference sequence). V lost 2 bases to trimming and J lost 10 bases; unmatched junction nucleotides: 3. The length of the CDR3 is 12 residues. CDR3 sequence (DNA): TGTGCCAGCAGCTTAGGGGAGGGCGAGCAGTTCTTC. Protein: CASSLGEGEQFF.

This chain links TRBV6-5 with TRBJ2-5; TRBD1 aligns across 8 bases. V shed 8 bases and J 4 bases; nucleotides not matched to a gene: 9. Germline CDR1 reads MNHEY; CDR2 reads SVGAGI. The CDR3 has 14 amino acids. CDR3 region: CASRTDRVVETQYF. The CDR3 region has the DNA TGTGCCAGCCGAACGGACAGGGTCGTAGAGACCCAGTACTTC.

The rearrangement joins TRBV3-1 (or the pseudogene TRBV3-2) to TRBJ2-1, with TRBD1 matching over 7 bases. Per germline, CDR1 LGHDT and CDR2 YNNKEL (reference sequence). The length of the CDR3 is 17 residues. J was trimmed by 6 bases and V by 4 bases; bases with no gene match: 15. CDR3 loop: CASSRPLGTASINEQFF. In nucleotides, the CDR3 is TGTGCCAGCAGCCGGCCCCTCGGGACAGCTAGCATCAATGAGCAGTTCTTC.

This clone occurred once. The chain joins TRBV7-6 to TRBJ2-2, with TRBD1 matching over 9 bases. This CDR3 is built from 15 residues. CDR1 SGHVS and CDR2 FNYEAQ come from the germline V gene. With 4 bases clipped from V and 3 bases from J, the junction kept 3 bases outside the gene matches. The CDR3 bases are TGTGCCAGCAGCTCGCGACAGGGGGACACCGGGGAGCTGTTTTTT. It encodes CASSSRQGDTGELFF.

This chain links TRBV11-3 with TRBJ2-3; TRBD1 is a possible D gene (5 bases). V was cut by 5 bases and J by 1 base, with 13 bases left in between. CDR1 is SGHNT and CDR2 is YENEEA in the germline V gene. The CDR3 loop spans 15 amino acids. Written as DNA, the CDR3 is TGTGCCAGCAGCCCCAGGGTAGGGGGCACAGATACGCAGTATTTT. This gives the protein CASSPRVGGTDTQYF.

This clone was seen just once. The chain couples TRBV5-1 to TRBJ1-5, with a possible D match to TRBD1 (5 bases). The CDR3 consists of 16 residues. The V gene's germline CDR1 is SGHRS and CDR2 YFSETQ. V shed 9 bases and J shed 2 bases, with 21 bases lying between them. CDR3 nucleotide sequence: TGCGCCACCTTCTTTAGGGGACTCCTAGGCAATCAGCCCCAGCATTTT. It is translated as CATFFRGLLGNQPQHF.

The rearrangement links TRBV28 to TRBJ2-3; D may be TRBD1 (5 bases). V lost 2 bases to trimming and J lost 7 bases, with 13 bases between them. The germline gives CDR1 MDHEN, CDR2 SYDVKM. The CDR3 has 14 amino acids. CDR3 coding DNA: TGTGCCAGCAGTTTACTAGGGGCAATGTATACGCAGTATTTT. Amino acids: CASSLLGAMYTQYF.

The chain employs TRBV12-3 or TRBV12-4 and TRBJ1-1; unclear D gene. There are 13 residues in the CDR3. Trimming cost V 5 bases and J 2 bases, with 9 bases left between them. The CDR3 reads CASSRGYNTEAFF. For the CDR3, the DNA is TGTGCCAGCAGTCGGGGTTATAACACTGAAGCTTTCTTT.

This chain uses TRBV30 with TRBJ1-2; D unclear. Germline loops: CDR1 GTSNPN, CDR2 SVGIG (reference sequence). The CDR3 runs to 12 residues. Deletions cut 3 bases from V and 5 bases from J, with 10 bases between. The CDR3 sequence: CAWSQNLYGYTF. The CDR3 bases are TGTGCCTGGAGCCAAAACTTATATGGCTACACCTTC.

This clone is a singleton in its sample. V is TRBV2 and J is TRBJ2-7; a possible D gene is TRBD2 (5 bases). Trimming left V 6 bases short and J 0 bases short, with 6 bases between. The CDR3 is 12 amino acids. Germline CDR1 reads SNHLY; CDR2 reads FYNNEI. CDR3 region: CASSRDSYEQYF. DNA for the CDR3: TGTGCCAGCAGCCGGGACTCCTACGAGCAGTACTTC.